This TCR beta chain was identified during a study of blood T cell repertoires in COVID-19. Overall study context: The United States, Italy and Spain supplied acute and convalescent COVID-19 samples. PBMCs, B-cell-depleted T cells, or T cells were the source of the cDNA or gDNA that made up the material.

J was trimmed by 2 bases and V by 1 base; bases with no gene match: 4. CDR1 and CDR2 from the germline V gene are MGHDK and SYGVNS. CDR3 length equals 16 residues. In the source study's methods: Reference gene primer amplification in the assay estimated nucleated cell counts. The repertoire was sequenced with immunoSEQ multiplex PCR; TCRdb's copy has only in-frame clones and lacks some. The D gene and trimming were derived from the DNA, and the V and J assignments and clone size from that table. The sample lists about 44,000 clones, about 80% seen once, with 40% to 55% in the top ten. Sequencing used peripheral blood. This receptor was obtained from a human donor in a cohort sampled during active COVID-19. The V call is TRBV25-1, the J call TRBJ2-3; 9 bases fit TRBD1. In DNA form, the CDR3 reads TGTGCCAGCAGTGAATCGTACAGGGGGCCCACAGATACGCAGTATTTT. The encoded protein is CASSESYRGPTDTQYF. The variable domain in full, completed from reference TRBV25-1 and TRBJ2-3, reads EADIYQTPRYLVIGTGKKITLECSQTMGHDKMYWYQQDPGMELHLIHYSYGVNSTEKGDLSSESTVSRIRTEHFPLTLESARPSHTSQYLCASSESYRGPTDTQYFGPGTRLTVL.